In its sample, the clone carrying this T cell receptor (beta chain) was seen a few times. The antigen is unknown. This sample's treatment: approximately 10-day PBMC culture with coronavirus spike peptide pools or control peptides (ViraFEST assay). Once cultured 9 to 11 days, CD4+ T cells underwent isolation by negative selection. This specimen comes from a study of vaccination and CD4 T cells after COVID-19. Overall study context: Following dose two, a median approximately 74 days (range 14 to 241) passed before post-vaccine samples were taken. Overlapping peptides of the spike proteins of SARS-CoV-2, HCoV-NL63, HCoV-OC43 and HCoV-229E were used for cell stimulation. Study results and limitations: A nonsignificant median increase from about 20 to 38 SARS-CoV-2-reactive clonotypes was observed.

Cultured CD4+ T cell DNA underwent sequencing with the Oncomine TCR Beta short-read assay. TCRdb recomputed calls from the PCR reads with MiXCR, one row per CDR3 protein. The table shows about 10,000 distinct CDR3 sequences, with around 42% occurring only once. This receptor was identified in a human donor who had recovered from COVID-19. The sample was CD4+ T cells from blood, cultured in vitro.

The CDR3 region has the DNA TGTGCCAGCAGTTCCCGTGGCCTTAGCACAGATACGCAGTATTTT. As protein: CASSSRGLSTDTQYF. The chain carries TRBV6-2 or TRBV6-3 and TRBJ2-3; D remains ambiguous. The V gene's germline CDR1 is MNHEY and CDR2 SVGEGT. The ends were cut back, 4 bases at V and 0 bases at J, with 11 bases in the middle. This CDR3 has 15 residues.